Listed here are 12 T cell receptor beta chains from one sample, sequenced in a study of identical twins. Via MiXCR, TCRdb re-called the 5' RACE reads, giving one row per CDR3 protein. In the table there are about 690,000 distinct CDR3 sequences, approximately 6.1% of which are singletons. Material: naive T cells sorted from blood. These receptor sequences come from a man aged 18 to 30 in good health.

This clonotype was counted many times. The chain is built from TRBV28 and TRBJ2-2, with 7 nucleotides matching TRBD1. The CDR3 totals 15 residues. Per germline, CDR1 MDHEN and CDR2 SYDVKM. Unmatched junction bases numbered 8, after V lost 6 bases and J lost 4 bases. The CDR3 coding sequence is TGTGCCAGCAGGGCGACAGGGTGGTCCACCGGGGAGCTGTTTTTT. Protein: CASRATGWSTGELFF.

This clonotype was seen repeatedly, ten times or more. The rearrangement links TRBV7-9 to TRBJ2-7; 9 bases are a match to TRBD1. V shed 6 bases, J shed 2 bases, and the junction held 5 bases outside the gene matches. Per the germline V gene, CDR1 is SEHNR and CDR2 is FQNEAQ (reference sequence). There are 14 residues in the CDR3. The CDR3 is CASSPRDRAYEQYF. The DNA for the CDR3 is TGTGCCAGCAGTCCCCGGGACAGGGCCTACGAGCAGTACTTC.

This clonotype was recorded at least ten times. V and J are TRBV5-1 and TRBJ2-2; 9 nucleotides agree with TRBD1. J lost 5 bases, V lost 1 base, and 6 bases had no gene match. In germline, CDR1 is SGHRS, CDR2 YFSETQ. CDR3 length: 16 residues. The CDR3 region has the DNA TGCGCCAGCAGCTTGATGCCGGGACAGGGAACCGGGGAGCTGTTTTTT. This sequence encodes CASSLMPGQGTGELFF.

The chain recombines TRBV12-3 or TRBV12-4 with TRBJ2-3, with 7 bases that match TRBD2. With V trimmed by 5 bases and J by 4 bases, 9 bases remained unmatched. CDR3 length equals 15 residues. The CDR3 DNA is TGTGCCAGCAGTCGGACTAGTCACATCCCAGATACGCAGTATTTT. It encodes CASSRTSHIPDTQYF.

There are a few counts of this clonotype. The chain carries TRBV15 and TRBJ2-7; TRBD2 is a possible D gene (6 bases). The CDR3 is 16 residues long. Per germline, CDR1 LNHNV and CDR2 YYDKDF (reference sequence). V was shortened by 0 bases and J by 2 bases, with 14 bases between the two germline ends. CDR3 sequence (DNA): TGTGCCACCAGCAGAGACAAGACTAGTGCGGCCTACGAGCAGTACTTC. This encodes CATSRDKTSAAYEQYF.

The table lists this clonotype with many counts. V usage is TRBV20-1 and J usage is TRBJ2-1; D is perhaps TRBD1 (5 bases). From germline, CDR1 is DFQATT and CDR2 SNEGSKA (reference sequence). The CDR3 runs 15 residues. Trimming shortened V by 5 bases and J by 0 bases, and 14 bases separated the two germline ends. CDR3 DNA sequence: TGCAGTGCTCACCACAGACAGAGCTCCTACAATGAGCAGTTCTTC. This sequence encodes CSAHHRQSSYNEQFF.

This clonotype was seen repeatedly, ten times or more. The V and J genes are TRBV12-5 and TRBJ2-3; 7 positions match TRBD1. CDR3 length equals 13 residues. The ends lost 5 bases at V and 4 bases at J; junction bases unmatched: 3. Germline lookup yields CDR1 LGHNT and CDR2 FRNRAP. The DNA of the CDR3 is TGTGCTAGTGGTCAGCAGGGGGCAGATACGCAGTATTTT. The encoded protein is CASGQQGADTQYF. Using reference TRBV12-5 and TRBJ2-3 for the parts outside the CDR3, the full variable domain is DARVTQTPRHKVTEMGQEVTMRCQPILGHNTVFWYRQTMMQGLELLAYFRNRAPLDDSGMPKDRFSAEMPDATLATLKIQPSEPRDSAVYFCASGQQGADTQYFGPGTRLTVL.

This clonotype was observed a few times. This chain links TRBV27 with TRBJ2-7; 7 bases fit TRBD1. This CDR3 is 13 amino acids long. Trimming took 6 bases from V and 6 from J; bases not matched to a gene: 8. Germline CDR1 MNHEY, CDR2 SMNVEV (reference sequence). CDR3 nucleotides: TGTGCCAGCAGCCAATCGAAGGGGGCCGAGCAGTACTTC. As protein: CASSQSKGAEQYF.

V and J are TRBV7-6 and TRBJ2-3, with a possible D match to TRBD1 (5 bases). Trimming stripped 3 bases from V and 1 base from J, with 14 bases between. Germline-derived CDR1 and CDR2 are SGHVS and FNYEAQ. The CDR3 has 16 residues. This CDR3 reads CASSLTVTMGTDTQYF. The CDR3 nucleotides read TGTGCCAGCAGCTTGACAGTCACCATGGGCACAGATACGCAGTATTTT.

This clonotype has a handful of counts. The CDR3 reads CASSPQVAGNTGELFF. The DNA of the CDR3 is TGTGCCAGCTCACCACAAGTAGCGGGAAACACCGGGGAGCTGTTTTTT. This chain uses TRBV18 with TRBJ2-2; 8 nucleotides match TRBD2. The CDR3 has 16 residues. Germline V gene data show CDR1 as KGHSH and CDR2 as LQKENI. The ends lost 1 base at V and 2 bases at J; junction bases unmatched: 3.

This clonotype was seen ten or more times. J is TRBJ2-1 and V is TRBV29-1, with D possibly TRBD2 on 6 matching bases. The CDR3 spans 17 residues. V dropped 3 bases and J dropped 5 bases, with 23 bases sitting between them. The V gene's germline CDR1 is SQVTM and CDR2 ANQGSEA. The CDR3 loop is CSVDPSQGRGNNNEQFF. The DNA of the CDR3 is TGCAGCGTTGATCCCTCTCAAGGGCGGGGAAATAACAATGAGCAGTTCTTC.

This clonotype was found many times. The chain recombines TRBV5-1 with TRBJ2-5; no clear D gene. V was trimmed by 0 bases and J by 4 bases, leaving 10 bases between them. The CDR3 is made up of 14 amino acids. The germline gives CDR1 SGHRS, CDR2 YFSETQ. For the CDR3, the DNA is TGCGCCAGCAGCTTGGTAAACAGCATAGAGACCCAGTACTTC. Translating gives CASSLVNSIETQYF.